This TCR beta chain was obtained from a study of T cell changes during pregnancy in multiple sclerosis. V was clipped by 1 base and J by 5 bases, with 9 bases between them. There are 14 residues in the CDR3. CDR1 KGHSH and CDR2 LQKENI come from the germline V gene. Only in-frame clones appear in the TCRdb table, and some are missing; sequencing was by immunoSEQ multiplex PCR. The repertoire holds about 68,000 clones, about nine tenths seen once, with 1.5% in the top ten. The clonotype comes from a female donor with multiple sclerosis, enrolled in a pregnancy study. This rearrangement joins TRBV18 to TRBJ2-1; possible D gene TRBD1, 5 bases. This specimen was peripheral blood, taken in the third trimester of pregnancy. In DNA form, the CDR3 reads TGTGCCAGCTCACCACAAGGACAACACAATGAGCAGTTCTTC. This translates into CASSPQGQHNEQFF. Supplemented by reference TRBV18 and TRBJ2-1, the full variable domain reads NAGVMQNPRHLVRRRGQEARLRCSPMKGHSHVYWYRQLPEEGLKFMVYLQKENIIDESGMPKERFSAEFPKEGPSILRIQQVVRGDSAAYFCASSPQGQHNEQFFGPGTRLTVL.